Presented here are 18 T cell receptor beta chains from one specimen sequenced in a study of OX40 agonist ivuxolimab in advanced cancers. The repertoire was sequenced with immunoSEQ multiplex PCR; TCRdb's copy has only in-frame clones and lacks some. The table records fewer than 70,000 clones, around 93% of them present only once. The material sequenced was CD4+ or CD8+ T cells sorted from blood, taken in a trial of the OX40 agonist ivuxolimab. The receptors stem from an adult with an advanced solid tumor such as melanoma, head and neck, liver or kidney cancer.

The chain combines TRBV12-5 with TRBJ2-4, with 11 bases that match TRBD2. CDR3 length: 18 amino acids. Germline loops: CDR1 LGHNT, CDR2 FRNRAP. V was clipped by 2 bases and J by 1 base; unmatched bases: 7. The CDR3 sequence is CASGLKTLAGEAKNIQYF. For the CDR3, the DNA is TGTGCTAGTGGTTTGAAAACACTAGCGGGAGAGGCCAAAAACATTCAGTACTTC.

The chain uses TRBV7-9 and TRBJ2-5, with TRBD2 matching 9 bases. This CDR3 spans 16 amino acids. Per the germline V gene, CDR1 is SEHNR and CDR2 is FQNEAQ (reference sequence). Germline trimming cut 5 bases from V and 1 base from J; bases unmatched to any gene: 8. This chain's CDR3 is CASSSRLADSQETQYF. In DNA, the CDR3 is TGTGCCAGCAGCAGTCGACTAGCGGACTCCCAAGAGACCCAGTACTTC.

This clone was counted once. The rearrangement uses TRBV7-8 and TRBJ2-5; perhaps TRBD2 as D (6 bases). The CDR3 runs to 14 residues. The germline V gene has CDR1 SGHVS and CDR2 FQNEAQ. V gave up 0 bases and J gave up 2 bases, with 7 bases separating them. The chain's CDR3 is CASSLAGGQETQYF. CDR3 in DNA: TGTGCCAGCAGCTTAGCGGGAGGACAAGAGACCCAGTACTTC. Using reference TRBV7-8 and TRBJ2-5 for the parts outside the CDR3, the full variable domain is GAGVSQSPRYKVAKRGQDVALRCDPISGHVSLFWYQQALGQGPEFLTYFQNEAQLDKSGLPSDRFFAERPEGSVSTLKIQRTQQEDSAVYLCASSLAGGQETQYFGPGTRLLVL.

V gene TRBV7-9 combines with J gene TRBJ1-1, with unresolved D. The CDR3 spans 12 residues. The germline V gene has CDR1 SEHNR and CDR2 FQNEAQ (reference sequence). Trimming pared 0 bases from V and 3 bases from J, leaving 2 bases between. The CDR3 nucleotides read TGTGCCAGCAGCTTAGCGTACACTGAAGCTTTCTTT. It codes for CASSLAYTEAFF.

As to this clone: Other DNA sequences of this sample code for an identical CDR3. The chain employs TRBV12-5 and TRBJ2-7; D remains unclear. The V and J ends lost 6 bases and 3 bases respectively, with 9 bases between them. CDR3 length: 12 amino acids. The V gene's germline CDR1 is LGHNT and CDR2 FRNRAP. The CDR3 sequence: CASGHVFYEQYF. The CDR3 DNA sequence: TGTGCTAGTGGGCATGTGTTCTACGAGCAGTACTTC.

This CDR3 is CAGGQGINQPQHF. Written as DNA, the CDR3 is TGTGCCGGCGGACAGGGGATCAATCAGCCCCAGCATTTT. V and J are TRBV10-3 and TRBJ1-5; TRBD1 aligns across 9 bases. Germline CDR1 reads ENHRY; CDR2 reads SYGVKD. J gave up 3 bases and V 11 bases, and 5 bases lay outside the gene matches. The length of the CDR3 is 13 residues.

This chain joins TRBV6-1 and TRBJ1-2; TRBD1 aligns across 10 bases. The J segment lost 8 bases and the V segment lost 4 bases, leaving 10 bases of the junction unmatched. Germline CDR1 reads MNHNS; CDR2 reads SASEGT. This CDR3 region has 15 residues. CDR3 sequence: CASSARTGGLGGYTF. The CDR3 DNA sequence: TGTGCCAGCAGTGCGAGGACAGGGGGTTTGGGCGGCTACACCTTC.

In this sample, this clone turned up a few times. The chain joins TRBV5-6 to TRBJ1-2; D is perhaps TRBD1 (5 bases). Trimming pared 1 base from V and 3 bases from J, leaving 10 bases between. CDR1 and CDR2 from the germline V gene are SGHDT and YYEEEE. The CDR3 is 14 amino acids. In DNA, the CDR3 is TGTGCCAGCAGCTTGTACGGGGCCTACTATGGCTACACCTTC. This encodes CASSLYGAYYGYTF.

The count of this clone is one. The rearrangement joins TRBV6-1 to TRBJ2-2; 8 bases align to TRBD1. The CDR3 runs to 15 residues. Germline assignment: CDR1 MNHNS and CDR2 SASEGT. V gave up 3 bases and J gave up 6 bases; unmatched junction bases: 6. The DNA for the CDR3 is TGTGCCAGCAGTGAGGCGACAGGGGAGGCCGGGGAGCTGTTTTTT. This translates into CASSEATGEAGELFF.

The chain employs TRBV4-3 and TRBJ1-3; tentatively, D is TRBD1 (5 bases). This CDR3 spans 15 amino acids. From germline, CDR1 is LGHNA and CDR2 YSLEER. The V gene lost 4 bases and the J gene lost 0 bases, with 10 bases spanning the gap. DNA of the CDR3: TGCGCCAGCAGCCCAGGGAGGTACTCTGGAAACACCATATATTTT. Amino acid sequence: CASSPGRYSGNTIYF.

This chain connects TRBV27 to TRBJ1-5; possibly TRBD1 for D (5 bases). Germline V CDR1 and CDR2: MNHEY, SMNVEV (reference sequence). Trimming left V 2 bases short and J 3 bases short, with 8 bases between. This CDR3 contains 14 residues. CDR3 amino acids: CASSLQGVNQPQHF. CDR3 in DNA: TGTGCCAGCAGTTTACAAGGGGTCAATCAGCCCCAGCATTTT.

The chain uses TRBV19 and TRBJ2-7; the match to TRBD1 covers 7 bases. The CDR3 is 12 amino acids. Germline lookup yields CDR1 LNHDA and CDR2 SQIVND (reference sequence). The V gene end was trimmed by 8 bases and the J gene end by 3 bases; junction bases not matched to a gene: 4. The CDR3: CASLGTDYEQYF. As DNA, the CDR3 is TGTGCCAGTCTTGGGACAGACTACGAGCAGTACTTC.

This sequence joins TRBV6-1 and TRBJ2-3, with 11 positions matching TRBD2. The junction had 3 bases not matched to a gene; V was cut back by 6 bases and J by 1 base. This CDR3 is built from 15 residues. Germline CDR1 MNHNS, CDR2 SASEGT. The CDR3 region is CASRGGLAGTDTQYF. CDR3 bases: TGTGCCAGCAGAGGGGGACTAGCGGGCACAGATACGCAGTATTTT.

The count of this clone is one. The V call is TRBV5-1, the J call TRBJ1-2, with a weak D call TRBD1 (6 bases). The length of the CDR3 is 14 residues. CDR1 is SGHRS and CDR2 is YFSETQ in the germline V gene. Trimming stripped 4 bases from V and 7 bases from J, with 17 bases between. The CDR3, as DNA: TGCGCCAGCAGCCCCTCCTACAGGGAGGGTGGCTACACCTTC. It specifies CASSPSYREGGYTF. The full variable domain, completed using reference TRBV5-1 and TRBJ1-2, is KAGVTQTPRYLIKTRGQQVTLSCSPISGHRSVSWYQQTPGQGLQFLFEYFSETQRNKGNFPGRFSGRQFSNSRSEMNVSTLELGDSALYLCASSPSYREGGYTFGSGTRLTVV.

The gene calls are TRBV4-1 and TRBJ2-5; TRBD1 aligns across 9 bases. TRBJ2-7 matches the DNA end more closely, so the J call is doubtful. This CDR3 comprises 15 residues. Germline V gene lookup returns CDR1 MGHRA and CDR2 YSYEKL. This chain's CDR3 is CASSKNRGLAYEQYF. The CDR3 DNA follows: TGCGCCAGCAGCAAAAACAGGGGGCTGGCCTACGAGCAGTACTTC.

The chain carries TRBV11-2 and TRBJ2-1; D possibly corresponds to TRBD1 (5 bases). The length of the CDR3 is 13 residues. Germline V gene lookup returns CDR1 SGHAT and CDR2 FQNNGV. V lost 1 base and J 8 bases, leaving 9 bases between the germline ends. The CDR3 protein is CASSLVSGHEQFF. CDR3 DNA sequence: TGTGCCAGCAGCTTAGTTTCAGGGCATGAGCAGTTCTTC.

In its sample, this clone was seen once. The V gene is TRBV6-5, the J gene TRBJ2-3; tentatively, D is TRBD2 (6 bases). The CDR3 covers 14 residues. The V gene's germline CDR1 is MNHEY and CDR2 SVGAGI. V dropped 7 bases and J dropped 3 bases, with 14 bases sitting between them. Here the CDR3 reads CASTPGEGTDTQYF. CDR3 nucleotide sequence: TGTGCCAGCACTCCGGGAGAGGGGACAGATACGCAGTATTTT.

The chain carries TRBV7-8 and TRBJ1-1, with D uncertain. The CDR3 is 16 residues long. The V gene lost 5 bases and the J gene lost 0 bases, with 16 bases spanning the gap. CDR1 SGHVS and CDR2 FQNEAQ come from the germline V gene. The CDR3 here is CASSLFPEQLNTEAFF. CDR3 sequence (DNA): TGTGCCAGCAGCCTATTTCCCGAACAGCTGAACACTGAAGCTTTCTTT.